This paragraph reports one T cell receptor beta chain. This sample is part of a study of somatic mutations in cytotoxic T cells in rheumatoid arthritis. Measured with immunoSEQ multiplex PCR; TCRdb has only the in-frame clones, and not every one. The table shows approximately 14,000 clones, with about 90% occurring only once. CDR1 and CDR2 from the germline V gene are SQVTM and ANQGSEA. Between the trimmed V and J ends, which lost 4 bases and 1 base, there was a span of 11 bases. The CDR3 has 14 amino acids. Input material: CD4+ T cells sorted from blood. This sequence joins TRBV29-1 and TRBJ2-1, with D tentatively TRBD1 (6 bases). This receptor was taken from a man in his 70s with rheumatoid arthritis. In DNA form, the CDR3 reads TGCAGCGTTGTGGACCAGGGGTCCTACAATGAGCAGTTCTTC. Translating gives CSVVDQGSYNEQFF.